One and the same sample provided the 14 T cell receptor beta chains below, sequenced in a study of cytomegalovirus exposure and HLA in healthy donors (dated by TCRdb to the late 2010s). Libraries came from the immunoSEQ multiplex PCR assay. TCRdb obtained this table from immuneACCESS and retained in-frame rearrangements with V and J assigned. These tables miss some clones; where compared with another copy, unresolved V genes account for less than half of the shortfall, and the remainder is unexplained. For this sample there are a few hundred thousand clones; nearly 90% appear just once. Jointly, the top ten make up 0.3% to 0.4% of the sample. The sample taken for sequencing was PBMCs. The source is a woman aged 18-29 years in good health and CMV-seronegative.

The rearrangement uses TRBV19 and TRBJ2-1; TRBD2 aligns across 10 bases. Germline CDR1 is LNHDA and CDR2 is SQIVND (reference sequence). There are 14 residues in the CDR3. V was pared by 9 bases and J by 5 bases, with 7 bases of the junction left unmatched. CDR3 sequence: CASGRTSGNNEQFF. CDR3 nucleotides: TGTGCCAGCGGGAGGACTAGCGGCAACAATGAGCAGTTCTTC.

Only one count was recorded for this clone. The chain carries TRBV2 and TRBJ2-7; 8 bases fit TRBD1. Germline loops: CDR1 SNHLY, CDR2 FYNNEI. J lost 0 bases, V lost 6 bases, and 4 bases had no gene match. This CDR3 is 14 amino acids long. The DNA of the CDR3 is TGTGCCAGCAGGAACGACAGGGGCTCCTACGAGCAGTACTTC. This sequence encodes CASRNDRGSYEQYF.

The rearrangement joins TRBV4-1 to TRBJ2-5; tentatively, D is TRBD2 (6 bases). Trimming took off 3 bases at V and 4 bases at J, with 15 bases between the two ends. CDR3 length equals 15 residues. Germline assignment: CDR1 MGHRA and CDR2 YSYEKL. The CDR3 here is CASSQDELARETQYF. The DNA for the CDR3 is TGCGCCAGCAGCCAGGATGAGCTAGCGAGAGAGACCCAGTACTTC.

The rearrangement links TRBV28 to TRBJ1-2; no definite D call. This CDR3 region has 13 residues. Trimming left V 6 bases short and J 1 base short, with 9 bases between. Per germline, CDR1 MDHEN and CDR2 SYDVKM. The CDR3 here is CASSPSLNYGYTF. The DNA of the CDR3 is TGTGCCAGCAGCCCCTCCCTTAACTATGGCTACACCTTC.

This chain connects TRBV27 to TRBJ2-7, with D perhaps matching TRBD1 (6 bases). This CDR3 spans 12 amino acids. The V and J ends lost 9 bases and 2 bases respectively, with 11 bases between them. CDR1 MNHEY and CDR2 SMNVEV come from the germline V gene (reference sequence). CDR3 DNA sequence: TGTGCCAGATCGGGACACCCCTACGAGCAGTACGTC. Translation: CARSGHPYEQYV.

V is TRBV19 and J is TRBJ2-1; D is possibly TRBD2 (6 bases). CDR3 size: 17 residues. CDR1 is LNHDA and CDR2 is SQIVND in the germline V gene (reference sequence). V was cut by 3 bases and J by 0 bases, with 15 bases left in between. In DNA form, the CDR3 reads TGTGCCAGTAGTATTTGGGGGACTCCGAGCTCCTACAATGAGCAGTTCTTC. Translated: CASSIWGTPSSYNEQFF.

The gene calls are TRBV5-1 and TRBJ1-2; tentative D call: TRBD1 (5 bases). The CDR3 has 12 amino acids. The germline CDR1 and CDR2 sequences are SGHRS and YFSETQ. Trimming stripped 0 bases from V and 7 bases from J, with 7 bases between. CDR3 amino acids: CASSLAGGGYTF. DNA of the CDR3: TGCGCCAGCAGCTTGGCGGGGGGTGGCTACACCTTC.

The J gene is TRBJ1-1, the V gene TRBV2, with a possible D match to TRBD1 (6 bases). Between the trimmed V and J ends, which lost 6 bases and 5 bases, there was a span of 13 bases. The V gene's germline CDR1 is SNHLY and CDR2 FYNNEI. This CDR3 is built from 13 residues. CDR3 in DNA: TGTGCCAGCAGAGCTCAGGGGAATACTGAAGCTTTCTTT. Its translation: CASRAQGNTEAFF.

The chain is built from TRBV5-1 and TRBJ2-1; 7 bases agree with TRBD1. The J segment lost 6 bases and the V segment lost 0 bases, leaving 6 bases of the junction unmatched. Germline assignment: CDR1 SGHRS and CDR2 YFSETQ. This CDR3 spans 15 amino acids. The CDR3 protein is CASSLVGQGVNEQFF. Here the CDR3 DNA reads TGCGCCAGCAGCTTGGTCGGCCAGGGGGTCAATGAGCAGTTCTTC.

This sequence joins TRBV11-2 and TRBJ1-3; D is perhaps TRBD1 (6 bases). The CDR3 runs to 15 residues. Germline assignment: CDR1 SGHAT and CDR2 FQNNGV. V lost 7 bases and J lost 2, with 15 bases in between. The CDR3 bases are TGTGCCAGCACCCCTTGGGGGGGGCCTGGAAACACCATATATTTT. Amino acids: CASTPWGGPGNTIYF. Variable domain in full (rest from reference TRBV11-2 and TRBJ1-3): EAGVAQSPRYKIIEKRQSVAFWCNPISGHATLYWYQQILGQGPKLLIQFQNNGVVDDSQLPKDRFSAERLKGVDSTLKIQPAKLEDSAVYLCASTPWGGPGNTIYFGEGSWLTVV.

There are a few counts of this clone. This rearrangement joins TRBV5-1 to TRBJ1-1; D is ambiguous. The CDR3 runs 13 residues. Deletions cut 2 bases from V and 4 bases from J, with 9 bases between. CDR1 SGHRS and CDR2 YFSETQ come from the germline V gene. CDR3 sequence: CASSLQRFTEAFF. In DNA form, the CDR3 reads TGCGCCAGCAGCTTACAGAGATTCACTGAAGCTTTCTTT.

This chain connects TRBV7-9 to TRBJ2-2; 7 bases agree with TRBD2. The J segment lost 6 bases and the V segment lost 5 bases, leaving 6 bases of the junction unmatched. CDR3 length: 14 amino acids. Germline V gene data show CDR1 as SEHNR and CDR2 as FQNEAQ (reference sequence). CDR3 DNA sequence: TGTGCCAGCAGCGGCACCGCGGGGGCCGGGGAGCTGTTTTTT. Translation gives CASSGTAGAGELFF.

The chain's CDR3 is CAWSPNRDNSGANVLTF. The CDR3 region has the DNA TGTGCCTGGAGTCCAAATAGGGACAACTCTGGGGCCAACGTCCTGACTTTC. The gene calls are TRBV30 and TRBJ2-6; D may be TRBD1 (6 bases). Germline assignment: CDR1 GTSNPN and CDR2 SVGIG (reference sequence). The CDR3 covers 17 residues. V lost 2 bases to trimming and J lost 0 bases, with 14 bases between them.

This sequence joins TRBV6-1 and TRBJ2-6; perhaps TRBD1 as D (6 bases). Trimming pared 5 bases from V and 2 bases from J, leaving 10 bases between. The CDR3 length is 15 residues. Germline lookup yields CDR1 MNHNS and CDR2 SASEGT. Here the CDR3 DNA reads TGTGCCAGCAGTACAGGGTTCGCTGGGGCCAACGTCCTGACTTTC. Protein sequence: CASSTGFAGANVLTF.